The entry below describes one T cell receptor (beta chain). V was pared by 1 base and J by 0 bases, with 19 bases between. The CDR3 sequence is 19 residues long. Germline V gene data show CDR1 as KGHSH and CDR2 as LQKENI. These data come from a study of blood T cell repertoires in COVID-19. This table comes from immunoSEQ multiplex PCR, and its TCRdb copy is limited to in-frame clones, with some not included. The sample shows roughly 210,000 clones, 84% of them seen only once. This receptor was obtained from a woman at least 80 years old with COVID-19, enrolled during active disease. Sequenced: peripheral blood. The chain is built from TRBV18 and TRBJ1-3; D perhaps matches TRBD1 (5 bases). The CDR3 sequence is CASSPQPSGRGGSGNTIYF. The CDR3 bases are TGTGCCAGCTCACCACAACCGTCGGGACGCGGGGGCTCTGGAAACACCATATATTTT. Together with reference TRBV18 and TRBJ1-3, the CDR3 gives the full variable domain: NAGVMQNPRHLVRRRGQEARLRCSPMKGHSHVYWYRQLPEEGLKFMVYLQKENIIDESGMPKERFSAEFPKEGPSILRIQQVVRGDSAAYFCASSPQPSGRGGSGNTIYFGEGSWLTVV.